The sequence of this T cell receptor (beta chain) was determined in a study of cytomegalovirus exposure and HLA in healthy donors. The PCR employed 60 Vbeta primers together with 13 Jbeta primers. Some clones are missing from TCRdb's copy, which holds only in-frame ones; the method was immunoSEQ multiplex PCR. The sample has 100,000 or so clones; roughly 75% are singletons. Germline CDR1 is MNHNS and CDR2 is SASEGT. V was clipped by 8 bases and J by 2 bases; unmatched bases: 4. This CDR3 is 14 amino acids long. This clone was seen many times. This TCR came from a male donor in good health and CMV-seropositive. The source material was PBMCs. The gene calls are TRBV6-1 and TRBJ2-3, with 10 bases identical to TRBD2. This CDR3 reads CASVSGGPTDTQYF. CDR3 in DNA: TGTGCCAGCGTTAGCGGGGGGCCCACAGATACGCAGTATTTT.